This T cell receptor beta chain is from a study of T cell responses to AZD1222 COVID-19 vaccine. Trimming left V 1 base short and J 2 bases short, with 11 bases between. Germline assignment: CDR1 SGHDT and CDR2 YYEEEE. This CDR3 contains 15 residues. The table came from immunoSEQ multiplex PCR; TCRdb's copy has only in-frame clones and leaves some out. The table has over 130,000 clones, 88% seen once; the top ten hold 3.1%. Note on this clone: Its antigen is as yet unknown.

Points from the study as a whole: In all cases, repertoires were sampled only after the peak T cell response. Donors were chiefly white British, with a greater number of females, and clonal diversity was perhaps underestimated. Baseline seropositives among AZD1222 recipients totaled only 6 or 7.

The chain joins TRBV5-6 to TRBJ2-3, with a weak D call TRBD1 (6 bases). This receptor was taken from an adult who received the AZD1222 COVID-19 vaccine. Sequences were derived from peripheral blood, sampled 28 days after the second AZD1222 dose. The CDR3 DNA is TGTGCCAGCAGCTTGCAGGGGTGGAACACAGATACGCAGTATTTT. Amino acid sequence: CASSLQGWNTDTQYF.